Shown below are 16 T cell receptor beta chains from a single sample sequenced in a study of siplizumab effects on memory and regulatory T cells. Clones were read by immunoSEQ multiplex PCR, and TCRdb kept only the in-frame ones, dropping some. The data contain some 97,000 clones, about 95% of them singletons. Sequencing was performed on non-Treg CD4+ T cells sorted from blood. Every receptor here comes from a human donor in good health.

Only one count was recorded for this clone. The chain recombines TRBV5-1 with TRBJ2-3, with TRBD2 identical over 8 bases. V lost 6 bases to trimming and J lost 4 bases; unmatched junction nucleotides: 13. Germline CDR1 and CDR2: SGHRS and YFSETQ. The CDR3 length is 16 residues. CDR3 loop: CASTLAAGGYSDTQYF. The DNA of the CDR3 is TGCGCCAGCACACTAGCGGCGGGAGGCTACTCAGATACGCAGTATTTT.

The chain combines TRBV21-1 with TRBJ2-7; TRBD2 is taken as the D call from the table, unchecked against the DNA. TRBV21-1 is assigned pseudogene status. CDR3 size: 17 residues. This chain's CDR3 is CASSKGIRAGGNYEQYF. The CDR3, as DNA: TGTGCCAGCAGCAAAGGAATACGCGCGGGAGGAAACTACGAGCAGTACTTC.

V usage is TRBV16 and J usage is TRBJ1-2; TRBD1 is a possible D gene (6 bases). Germline CDR1 reads KGHSY; CDR2 reads FQNENV. Trimming pared 4 bases from V and 9 bases from J, leaving 18 bases between. This CDR3 spans 14 amino acids. CDR3 sequence: CASSPPAGTGRYTF. DNA of the CDR3: TGTGCCAGCAGCCCCCCGGCAGGAACAGGGCGCTACACCTTC.

The chain carries TRBV27 and TRBJ2-1; no clear D. Germline V gene data show CDR1 as MNHEY and CDR2 as SMNVEV (reference sequence). The CDR3 is 16 residues long. V was clipped by 0 bases and J by 7 bases, with 16 bases between them. CDR3 residues: CASSLSYPSGLNEQFF. The CDR3 nucleotides read TGTGCCAGCAGTTTATCGTACCCCTCTGGGTTGAATGAGCAGTTCTTC.

V and J are TRBV7-9 and TRBJ2-5; D gene ambiguous. The CDR3 consists of 11 residues. Germline CDR1 and CDR2: SEHNR and FQNEAQ (reference sequence). Trimming left V 4 bases short and J 0 bases short, with 0 bases between. The CDR3 protein is CASSYQETQYF. CDR3 sequence (DNA): TGTGCCAGCAGCTACCAAGAGACCCAGTACTTC.

The genes are TRBV15 and TRBJ2-7; 8 nucleotides match TRBD1. The CDR3 spans 15 residues. V was clipped by 0 bases and J by 4 bases; unmatched bases: 5. The germline gives CDR1 LNHNV, CDR2 YYDKDF (reference sequence). The CDR3 DNA reads as TGTGCCACCAGCAGAGATCCAGGGGGCTGGTACGAGCAGTACTTC. Protein: CATSRDPGGWYEQYF. Combining the CDR3 with reference TRBV15 and TRBJ2-7 gives the whole variable domain DAMVIQNPRYQVTQFGKPVTLSCSQTLNHNVMYWYQQKSSQAPKLLFHYYDKDFNNEADTPDNFQSRRPNTSFCFLDIRSPGLGDTAMYLCATSRDPGGWYEQYFGPGTRLTVT.

This clone was counted a single time. J is TRBJ2-1 and V is TRBV15; 8 bases agree with TRBD2. The germline gives CDR1 LNHNV, CDR2 YYDKDF (reference sequence). The junction had 8 bases not matched to a gene; V was cut back by 2 bases and J by 5 bases. This CDR3 has 16 residues. CDR3 coding DNA: TGTGCCACCAGCAGACCGACCGGGAGGGGCCACAATGAGCAGTTCTTC. Amino acids: CATSRPTGRGHNEQFF.

This rearrangement joins TRBV29-1 to TRBJ2-6, with D hard to call. Looked up from germline, CDR1 is SQVTM and CDR2 is ANQGSEA. V lost 4 bases, J lost 1 base, and 5 bases lay in between. CDR3 length equals 13 residues. DNA for the CDR3: TGCAGCGTTGCATCTTCTGGGGCCAACGTCCTGACTTTC. It codes for CSVASSGANVLTF.

J is TRBJ1-1 and V is TRBV18; D not certain. V gave up 5 bases and J gave up 4 bases, with 17 bases separating them. This CDR3 comprises 15 residues. The germline gives CDR1 KGHSH, CDR2 LQKENI. The chain's CDR3 is CASSTYDLLGTEAFF. The DNA of the CDR3 is TGTGCCAGCTCAACTTATGACTTGTTGGGCACTGAAGCTTTCTTT.

This clone is a singleton in its sample. V is TRBV18 and J is TRBJ2-5; tentative D call: TRBD1 (5 bases). CDR1 and CDR2 from the germline V gene are KGHSH and LQKENI. The CDR3 runs to 15 residues. The V and J ends lost 0 bases and 1 base respectively, with 9 bases between them. CDR3 bases: TGTGCCAGCTCACCACCCAAGGGGTCCCAAGAGACCCAGTACTTC. As protein: CASSPPKGSQETQYF.

This chain joins TRBV7-7 and TRBJ2-5, with TRBD2 as a possible D gene (5 bases). This CDR3 region has 13 residues. Per germline, CDR1 SSHAT and CDR2 FNYEAQ (reference sequence). The CDR3 nucleotides read TGTGCTAGCGCTAGGGATACAGAAGAGACCCAGTACTTC. It translates to CASARDTEETQYF.

This clone has only one observation. This chain uses TRBV7-6 with TRBJ2-3; 10 nucleotides match TRBD2. CDR3 length: 16 amino acids. Germline V gene data show CDR1 as SGHVS and CDR2 as FNYEAQ. The junction had 5 bases not matched to a gene; V was cut back by 5 bases and J by 0 bases. The CDR3 loop is CASSVLLAGSTDTQYF. CDR3 coding DNA: TGTGCCAGCAGCGTACTACTAGCGGGAAGCACAGATACGCAGTATTTT. The full variable domain, completed using reference TRBV7-6 and TRBJ2-3, is GAGVSQSPRYKVTKRGQDVALRCDPISGHVSLYWYRQALGQGPEFLTYFNYEAQQDKSGLPNDRFSAERPEGSISTLTIQRTEQRDSAMYRCASSVLLAGSTDTQYFGPGTRLTVL.

The genes are TRBV7-2 and TRBJ2-5; maybe TRBD2 (5 bases). The CDR3 is 16 residues long. The germline V gene has CDR1 SGHTA and CDR2 FQGNSA. V shed 2 bases and J shed 1 base, with 14 bases lying between them. CDR3 sequence (DNA): TGTGCCAGCAGCTTAAGGATATCGGGGATCCAAGAGACCCAGTACTTC. Translating it yields CASSLRISGIQETQYF. Full variable domain (outside the CDR3, taken from reference TRBV7-2 and TRBJ2-5): GAGVSQSPSNKVTEKGKDVELRCDPISGHTALYWYRQSLGQGLEFLIYFQGNSAPDKSGLPSDRFSAERTGGSVSTLTIQRTQQEDSAVYLCASSLRISGIQETQYFGPGTRLLVL.

The chain carries TRBV15 and TRBJ1-1; no clear D. Trimming removed 0 bases at V and 0 bases at J, with 11 bases between. Germline assignment: CDR1 LNHNV and CDR2 YYDKDF (reference sequence). The CDR3 loop spans 16 amino acids. CDR3: CATSRDFETVNTEAFF. DNA of the CDR3: TGTGCCACCAGCAGAGATTTCGAGACGGTGAACACTGAAGCTTTCTTT.

The chain couples TRBV4-1 to TRBJ1-2; 9 nucleotides align to TRBD1. Trimming took 4 bases from V and 5 from J; bases not matched to a gene: 2. CDR3 size: 13 residues. The germline V gene has CDR1 MGHRA and CDR2 YSYEKL. The CDR3, as DNA: TGCGCCAGCAGCCGGGACAGGGCATATGGCTACACCTTC. Its translation is CASSRDRAYGYTF.

This clone was seen only once. V gene TRBV27 combines with J gene TRBJ2-3; 16 nucleotides line up with TRBD2. CDR1 and CDR2 from the germline V gene are MNHEY and SMNVEV (reference sequence). J lost 10 bases, V lost 6 bases, and 10 bases had no gene match. The CDR3 covers 16 residues. The CDR3 reads CASRPTGTSGRGSQYF. The CDR3 coding sequence is TGTGCCAGCAGACCTACCGGGACTAGCGGGAGGGGATCGCAGTATTTT.